A selection of T cell receptor beta chains follows, all from one sample in a study of blood T cell repertoires in COVID-19. The repertoire was sequenced with immunoSEQ multiplex PCR; TCRdb's copy has only in-frame clones and lacks some. The sample shows under 250,000 clones, around 79% of them seen only once. Specimen: peripheral blood. The receptors were sampled from a woman aged 40 to 55 with COVID-19, enrolled during active disease. The CDR3 runs from the conserved cysteine through the conserved F or W.

V: TRBV7-9
CDR3: CASSLGTSTDTQYF

V: TRBV27
CDR3: CASRIAASTDTQYF

V: TRBV3-1/TRBV3-2
CDR3: CASSPGTGHTEAFF

V: TRBV19
CDR3: CASDRGDGYTF

V: TRBV7-3
CDR3: CASSSQGFRETQYF

V: TRBV19
CDR3: CASSSMVYSNQPQHF

V: TRBV11-2
CDR3: CASSPYGGGSNQPQHF

V: TRBV13
CDR3: CASSFQGDGYTF

V: TRBV5-1
CDR3: CASSLGGLAGWNEQFF

V: TRBV15
CDR3: CATSQSLTGQGGPYGYTF

V: TRBV7-2
CDR3: CASSLYRGIRAEAFF

V: TRBV11-3
CDR3: CASSPGQGAGDTQYF

V: TRBV9
CDR3: CASSLSGTVGGEQFF

V: TRBV27
CDR3: CASGFQGANGYTF

V: TRBV27
CDR3: CASSLQSNYGYTF

V: TRBV6-1
CDR3: CASSEVPTGSAEAFF

V: TRBV3-1/TRBV3-2
CDR3: CASRPTRPGGLATQETQYF

V: TRBV3-1/TRBV3-2
CDR3: CASSQRGGQGATKPKAFF

V: TRBV28
CDR3: CASIRGGNTEAFF

V: TRBV11-3
CDR3: CASSPGGWDTGELFF

V: TRBV18
CDR3: CASSPDRGLYGYTF

V: TRBV2
CDR3: CASKVSNYTF

V: TRBV4-2
CDR3: CASSQDRLGGPYEQYF

V: TRBV24-1
CDR3: CATSDADSKRGNEQFF

V: TRBV15
CDR3: CATSSKDGTAGISGNTIYF

V: TRBV30
CDR3: CAWGTGGKETQYF

V: TRBV19
CDR3: CASSRANTGELFF

V: TRBV7-2
CDR3: CASSLGQPTEAFF

V: TRBV29-1
CDR3: CSVATGLNTEAFF

V: TRBV7-2
CDR3: CASSLALAGGGETQYF

V: TRBV5-1
CDR3: CASSGSAETQYF

V: TRBV24-1
CDR3: CATSEGRGTETQYF

V: TRBV6-5
CDR3: CASKATGANYGYTF

V: TRBV3-1/TRBV3-2
CDR3: CASSSGGTQETQYF

V: TRBV7-9
CDR3: CASSLDWGPTDTQYF

V: TRBV30
CDR3: CAWSYRVSPLHF

V: TRBV19
CDR3: CASSRGTGETEAFF

V: TRBV19
CDR3: CASSIVGNQGQPQHF

V: TRBV7-2
CDR3: CASSRDINQPQHF

V: TRBV2
CDR3: CASKGAETQYF